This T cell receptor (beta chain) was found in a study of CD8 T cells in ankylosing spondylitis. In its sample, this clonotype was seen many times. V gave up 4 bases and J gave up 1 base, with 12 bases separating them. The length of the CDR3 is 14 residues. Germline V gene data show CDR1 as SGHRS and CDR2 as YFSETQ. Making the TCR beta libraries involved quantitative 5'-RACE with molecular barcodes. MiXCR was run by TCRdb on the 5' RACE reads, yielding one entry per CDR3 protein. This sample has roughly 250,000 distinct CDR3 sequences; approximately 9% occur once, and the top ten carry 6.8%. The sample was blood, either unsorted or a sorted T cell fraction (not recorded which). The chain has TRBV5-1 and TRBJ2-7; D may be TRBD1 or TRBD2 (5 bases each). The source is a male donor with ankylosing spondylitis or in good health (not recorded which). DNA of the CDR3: TGCGCCAGCAGCCCTGGGACGGAGTCCTACGAGCAGTACTTC. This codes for CASSPGTESYEQYF.